Following are 12 T cell receptor beta chains from one sample sequenced in a study of blood T cell repertoires in COVID-19. Assay used: immunoSEQ multiplex PCR; TCRdb lists only in-frame clones, some missing. Of about 220,000 clones listed, around 84% are singletons. Sequencing input: peripheral blood. These receptors were collected from a woman aged 55-69 years who had recovered from COVID-19.

V usage is TRBV6-5 and J usage is TRBJ1-2; D is possibly TRBD1 (5 bases). V gave up 10 bases and J gave up 8 bases, with 14 bases separating them. The germline V gene has CDR1 MNHEY and CDR2 SVGAGI. CDR3 length equals 11 residues. The CDR3 nucleotides read TGTGCCACCTCTGACAGTTTCGGCTACACCTTC. This sequence encodes CATSDSFGYTF.

This clone appeared once. The CDR3 reads CASSRGLTVGQYPYEQYF. The CDR3 DNA is TGCGCCAGCAGCCGAGGCCTAACTGTGGGACAATATCCCTACGAGCAGTACTTC. The chain is built from TRBV4-1 and TRBJ2-7; D might be TRBD1 (6 bases). This CDR3 spans 18 amino acids. Trimming took 4 bases from V and 2 from J, leaving 24 bases between them. Looked up from germline, CDR1 is MGHRA and CDR2 is YSYEKL.

Concerning this clone itself: Other nucleotide sequences in the sample specify the same CDR3. In nucleotides, the CDR3 is TGCGCCAGCAGCCTGGGGCCTCAAGAGACCCAGTACTTC. Protein: CASSLGPQETQYF. The chain links TRBV5-1 to TRBJ2-5; TRBD1 might be the D (5 bases). This CDR3 has 13 amino acids. CDR1 is SGHRS and CDR2 is YFSETQ in the germline V gene. V was pared by 4 bases and J by 2 bases, with 9 bases between. Drawing the rest from reference TRBV5-1 and TRBJ2-5, the complete variable domain is KAGVTQTPRYLIKTRGQQVTLSCSPISGHRSVSWYQQTPGQGLQFLFEYFSETQRNKGNFPGRFSGRQFSNSRSEMNVSTLELGDSALYLCASSLGPQETQYFGPGTRLLVL.

This clone was found a few times. The CDR3 DNA reads as TGTGCCAGCAGATGGACAGGGTGGGACACCGGGGAGCTGTTTTTT. Amino acid sequence: CASRWTGWDTGELFF. The J gene is TRBJ2-2, the V gene TRBV6-5; TRBD1 matches 8 bases. The germline gives CDR1 MNHEY, CDR2 SVGAGI. There are 15 residues in the CDR3. V shed 6 bases, J shed 3 bases, and the junction held 6 bases outside the gene matches.

This clone turned up a few times. This sequence joins TRBV2 and TRBJ1-1; D remains unclear. Trimming left V 3 bases short and J 3 bases short, with 8 bases between. The CDR3 has 13 residues. Germline lookup yields CDR1 SNHLY and CDR2 FYNNEI. The CDR3 protein is CASSEGLDTEAFF. Written as DNA, the CDR3 is TGTGCCAGCAGTGAGGGCCTGGACACTGAAGCTTTCTTT.

The CDR3 spells CASSSSLAGANVLTF. CDR3 nucleotide sequence: TGTGCCAGCAGTTCGAGTCTCGCTGGGGCCAACGTCCTGACTTTC. The chain combines TRBV6-5 with TRBJ2-6; D is unclear. The CDR3 is 15 residues long. Per germline, CDR1 MNHEY and CDR2 SVGAGI. Trimming left V 4 bases short and J 2 bases short, with 9 bases between.

This chain links TRBV4-1 with TRBJ2-1, with 8 bases fitting TRBD1. Germline V gene lookup returns CDR1 MGHRA and CDR2 YSYEKL. V shed 4 bases, J shed 9 bases, and the junction held 8 bases outside the gene matches. The CDR3 runs 14 residues. CDR3 in DNA: TGCGCCAGCAGCCTTACAGGGGGAGGAGGTGAGCAGTTCTTC. Translating it yields CASSLTGGGGEQFF.

J is TRBJ2-7 and V is TRBV6-5; no clear D gene. Trimming left V 5 bases short and J 7 bases short, with 9 bases between. This CDR3 contains 11 residues. Per germline, CDR1 MNHEY and CDR2 SVGAGI. In nucleotides, the CDR3 is TGTGCCAGCAGTCGCCAACAGGAGCAGTACTTC. It codes for CASSRQQEQYF.

The chain recombines TRBV27 with TRBJ1-2; D unclear. Germline V gene data show CDR1 as MNHEY and CDR2 as SMNVEV (reference sequence). The CDR3 covers 12 residues. V lost 4 bases, J lost 4 bases, and 7 bases lay in between. CDR3 sequence (DNA): TGTGCCAGCAGTTCGGCAGGCTATGGCTACACCTTC. Its translation is CASSSAGYGYTF.

The rearrangement links TRBV9 to TRBJ2-5; TRBD2 might be the D (7 bases). CDR1 and CDR2 (germline): SGDLS, YYNGEE. This CDR3 has 14 amino acids. V was cut by 2 bases and J by 4 bases, with 12 bases left in between. The CDR3 sequence is CASSVRGAGETQYF. In DNA, the CDR3 is TGTGCCAGCAGCGTTCGGGGGGCAGGAGAGACCCAGTACTTC.

The chain couples TRBV7-2 to TRBJ1-2; D is perhaps TRBD1 (5 bases). The germline V and J ends were trimmed by 4 bases and 6 bases, with 12 bases remaining between them. The CDR3 is made up of 13 amino acids. The germline gives CDR1 SGHTA, CDR2 FQGNSA. CDR3 bases: TGTGCCAGCAGCTCTCTTAAGGGGAATGGCTACACCTTC. Translating gives CASSSLKGNGYTF. Full variable domain (outside the CDR3, taken from reference TRBV7-2 and TRBJ1-2): GAGVSQSPSNKVTEKGKDVELRCDPISGHTALYWYRQSLGQGLEFLIYFQGNSAPDKSGLPSDRFSAERTGGSVSTLTIQRTQQEDSAVYLCASSSLKGNGYTFGSGTRLTVV.

The chain links TRBV7-3 to TRBJ1-4; D is uncertain. Between the trimmed V and J ends, which lost 2 bases and 0 bases, there was a span of 7 bases. CDR3 length: 15 amino acids. Germline V gene sequence: CDR1 SGHTA, CDR2 FQGTGA. The CDR3 protein is CASSLSGATNEKLFF. The CDR3 DNA is TGTGCCAGCAGCTTATCGGGAGCAACTAATGAAAAACTGTTTTTT.